This T cell receptor beta chain was identified during a study of regulatory T cells in long-lasting Graves disease. Study background: The antithyroid drugs taken by newly diagnosed Graves' patients had been used for under 3 months.

CDR1 is MNHNS, CDR2 SASEGT, per germline. The CDR3 consists of 15 residues. The V gene lost 6 bases and the J gene lost 3 bases, with 16 bases spanning the gap. Study results and limitations: The researchers studied only peripheral blood, not thyroid tissue.

The TCR beta library used iRepertoire HTBI primers with Arm-PCR amplification of CDR3. TCRdb reanalysed the multiplex PCR reads using MiXCR and keeps one entry per CDR3 protein. The table has approximately 270,000 distinct CDR3 sequences, about 20% seen once. Many counts were recorded for this clonotype. Its cognate antigen is unknown. Time point here: newly diagnosed GD, antithyroid drugs for less than 3 months. Scientists built the TCR library using RNA that was extracted from PBMCs. The same specimen was also included in a second study, on T cells in Graves' hyperthyroidism and ophthalmopathy. In that study: Using the HTBI primer set, a first-round RT-PCR was run on the TCR CDR3.

Here the sequenced sample was peripheral blood mononuclear cells (PBMCs), taken at new diagnosis, from a patient treated with antithyroid drugs. This receptor was taken from a woman aged 25 to 39 with Graves disease. This chain connects TRBV6-1 to TRBJ2-3; possibly TRBD1 for D (5 bases). As DNA, the CDR3 is TGTGCCAGCAGCAACGCAGGGATTACTACAGATACGCAGTATTTT. It translates to CASSNAGITTDTQYF.